The sequence of this T cell receptor (beta chain) was determined in a study of blood T cell repertoires in COVID-19. Study summary: PBMCs, B-cell-depleted T cells, or T cells were the source of the cDNA or gDNA that made up the material.

V was cut by 7 bases and J by 0 bases, with 12 bases left in between. CDR3 size: 15 residues. The germline V gene encodes CDR1 LNHDA and CDR2 SQIVND (reference sequence). Authors' data handling: Counts of nucleated cells, estimated from reference gene primer amplification, were obtained. Sequencing used immunoSEQ multiplex PCR; TCRdb keeps in-frame clones, though not all of them. V and J calls and clone size are as listed in that table; D and trimming were resolved from the DNA. This sample has a few hundred thousand clones, with 80% to 90% found just once. The sequencing sample was made of PBMCs or T cells enriched from blood (not recorded which). V and J are TRBV19 and TRBJ1-4; D is perhaps TRBD1 (6 bases). The sequence came from a woman aged 45-60 years who had recovered from COVID-19. CDR3 in DNA: TGTGCCAGTACGGACAGCCCCGCAACTAATGAAAAACTGTTTTTT. Translating gives CASTDSPATNEKLFF.